A single sample gave rise to the 7 T cell receptor beta chains below, sequenced in a study of blood T cell repertoires in COVID-19. Here immunoSEQ multiplex PCR was the method, and the copy in TCRdb shows in-frame clones only, minus some. The sample carries 500,000 to 600,000 clones, roughly 89% recorded once. The sample consisted of peripheral blood. Every receptor here comes from a woman in her fifties or sixties with COVID-19, enrolled during active disease.

This chain links TRBV5-1 with TRBJ1-2; 7 nucleotides align to TRBD1. Germline trimming cut 3 bases from V and 6 bases from J; bases unmatched to any gene: 8. CDR3 length: 14 amino acids. Per germline, CDR1 SGHRS and CDR2 YFSETQ. The CDR3 DNA reads TGCGCCAGCAGCTCTGACAGGGAAGAGGATGGCTACACCTTC. As protein: CASSSDREEDGYTF.

The chain recombines TRBV11-3 with TRBJ2-3, with D perhaps matching TRBD2 (5 bases). Germline V gene data show CDR1 as SGHNT and CDR2 as YENEEA. The germline V and J ends were trimmed by 1 base and 4 bases, with 6 bases remaining between them. This CDR3 region has 13 residues. CDR3: CASSLVSADTQYF. CDR3 DNA sequence: TGTGCCAGCAGCTTAGTTAGCGCAGATACGCAGTATTTT.

The chain carries TRBV3-1 (or the pseudogene TRBV3-2) and TRBJ1-1, with D unclear. Germline CDR1 LGHDT, CDR2 YNNKEL (reference sequence). Trimming left V 0 bases short and J 5 bases short, with 19 bases between. This CDR3 is 17 amino acids long. CDR3 sequence reads: CASSQDLGYPGRTEAFF. The CDR3 region has the DNA TGTGCCAGCAGCCAAGATCTAGGGTACCCTGGGAGGACTGAAGCTTTCTTT.

V and J are TRBV18 and TRBJ1-1; TRBD1 matches 10 bases. CDR3 length equals 13 residues. The junction had 3 bases not matched to a gene; V was cut back by 4 bases and J by 7 bases. Germline V gene lookup returns CDR1 KGHSH and CDR2 LQKENI. CDR3 in amino acids: CASSRQGAREAFF. CDR3 sequence (DNA): TGTGCCAGCTCACGACAGGGGGCGCGTGAAGCTTTCTTT.

This clone appeared a single time. The chain has TRBV5-1 and TRBJ2-7; tentative D call: TRBD1 (8 bases). Germline V gives CDR1 SGHRS, CDR2 YFSETQ. The V gene lost 4 bases and the J gene lost 5 bases, with 16 bases spanning the gap. This CDR3 has 14 amino acids. The CDR3 coding sequence is TGCGCCAGCAGCAACGACAGGGGAGGGGACGAGCAGTACTTC. This translates into CASSNDRGGDEQYF.

The chain is built from TRBV27 and TRBJ1-2; 7 positions match TRBD1. CDR1 is MNHEY, CDR2 SMNVEV, per germline (reference sequence). The CDR3 has 12 residues. The V gene end was trimmed by 9 bases and the J gene end by 8 bases; junction bases not matched to a gene: 9. In DNA, the CDR3 is TGTGCCAGGCCCAAGGGGGCAAGGGGCTACACCTTC. This codes for CARPKGARGYTF.

This clone has only one observation. This chain joins TRBV2 and TRBJ1-1, with TRBD1 matching over 10 bases. V shed 7 bases, J shed 6 bases, and the junction held 8 bases outside the gene matches. From germline, CDR1 is SNHLY and CDR2 FYNNEI. The CDR3 consists of 14 residues. CDR3 protein: CASTVNGQGAEAFF. For the CDR3, the DNA is TGTGCCAGCACCGTAAACGGACAGGGGGCTGAAGCTTTCTTT.